This T cell receptor (beta chain) derives from a study of CD8+ T cells in alopecia areata. Study results and caveats: Clarity of TCR sharing across patients fell short of that in mice, possibly HLA-related.

TCR sequencing used cDNA made by reverse transcription of extracted RNA. Libraries were prepared by immunoSEQ multiplex PCR; TCRdb keeps only in-frame clonotypes and omits some of them. In the table there are more than 95,000 clones, 55% of which are singletons. Notes on this clone: Antigen unknown.

This CDR3 region has 14 residues. The germline V and J ends were trimmed by 0 bases and 3 bases, with 9 bases remaining between them. CDR1 is LNHNV and CDR2 is YYDKDF in the germline V gene (reference sequence). The source of this sequence is a human donor in good health. Material for sequencing was CD4+ T cells sorted from blood. V gene TRBV15 combines with J gene TRBJ2-7, with D perhaps matching TRBD2 (5 bases). The CDR3 protein is CATSRDGGLYEQYF. CDR3 nucleotide sequence: TGTGCCACCAGCAGAGATGGCGGACTCTACGAGCAGTACTTC.